These 20 T cell receptor beta chains share one sample of origin, sequenced in a study of blood T cells in healthy people across ages. Using a J-beta primer mix together with a sample-barcoded 5' primer, a second PCR was run for about 6 to 11 cycles. TCRdb re-derived calls from the 5' RACE reads in MiXCR, one entry per CDR3 protein. This table has 1.8 million or so distinct CDR3 sequences, approximately 39% appearing once. The sequenced material came from blood. The receptors here all came from a human donor in good health.

CDR3 in amino acids: CASRRIGTYEQYF. In DNA, the CDR3 is TGCGCCAGTCGACGGATAGGGACCTACGAGCAGTACTTC. The chain is built from TRBV5-1 and TRBJ2-7; D ambiguous. CDR1 SGHRS and CDR2 YFSETQ come from the germline V gene. The CDR3 length is 13 residues. With 8 bases removed from V and 2 bases from J, the gap between germline ends came to 14 bases.

The J gene is TRBJ1-1, the V gene TRBV3-1, with 7 bases that match TRBD1. The V and J ends lost 10 bases and 7 bases, in that order; junction bases with no gene match: 6. This CDR3 is 11 amino acids long. Germline loops: CDR1 LGHDT, CDR2 YNNKEL (reference sequence). The CDR3 reads CATLGTDEAFF. In DNA form, the CDR3 reads TGTGCCACCCTCGGGACAGATGAAGCTTTCTTT.

The V call is TRBV28, the J call TRBJ1-1; 8 bases fit TRBD1. V lost 5 bases and J lost 11; bases outside the gene matches: 7. The CDR3 runs 12 residues. From germline, CDR1 is MDHEN and CDR2 SYDVKM. CDR3 sequence reads: CASSPETGVAFF. The CDR3 nucleotides read TGTGCCAGCAGTCCAGAGACAGGGGTCGCTTTCTTT. The full variable domain, in which reference TRBV28 and TRBJ1-1 provide the parts outside the CDR3, is DVKVTQSSRYLVKRTGEKVFLECVQDMDHENMFWYRQDPGLGLRLIYFSYDVKMKEKGDIPEGYSVSREKKERFSLILESASTNQTSMYLCASSPETGVAFFGQGTRLTVV.

This clonotype was detected only a few times. This chain connects TRBV13 to TRBJ1-2; no clear D. The length of the CDR3 is 12 residues. From germline, CDR1 is PRHDT and CDR2 FYEKMQ (reference sequence). Deletions cut 3 bases from V and 4 bases from J, with 6 bases between. Written as DNA, the CDR3 is TGTGCCAGCAGCTTTATGGGCTATGGCTACACCTTC. It codes for CASSFMGYGYTF.

This clonotype was found a few times. The chain is built from TRBV11-2 and TRBJ1-2; D is unresolved. Trimming pared 1 base from V and 8 bases from J, leaving 8 bases between. The germline V gene has CDR1 SGHAT and CDR2 FQNNGV. The CDR3 is 12 amino acids. The CDR3 sequence is CASSLALLGYTF. CDR3 DNA sequence: TGTGCCAGCAGCTTAGCTTTACTCGGCTACACCTTC.

This clonotype was observed a few times. The rearrangement uses TRBV15 and TRBJ1-5, with D possibly TRBD1 on 5 matching bases. Germline V lookup: CDR1 LNHNV, CDR2 YYDKDF (reference sequence). Deletions cut 0 bases from V and 12 bases from J, with 12 bases between. This CDR3 contains 13 residues. The CDR3 region is CATSRDEGRGQHF. In DNA form, the CDR3 reads TGTGCCACCAGCAGAGATGAGGGGAGGGGCCAGCATTTT.

The rearrangement uses TRBV6-5 and TRBJ1-2; TRBD1 matches at 9 bases. Trimming at V came to 5 bases and at J to 1 base, leaving 5 bases not matched to a gene. Germline CDR1 MNHEY, CDR2 SVGAGI. This CDR3 spans 15 amino acids. The CDR3 DNA is TGTGCCAGCAGTAGACAGGGGGTTGGTAACTATGGCTACACCTTC. Its protein is CASSRQGVGNYGYTF.

The gene calls are TRBV11-2 and TRBJ2-7; 9 bases match TRBD2. The CDR3 contains 14 residues. The germline CDR1 and CDR2 sequences are SGHAT and FQNNGV. V was pared by 5 bases and J by 2 bases, with 4 bases of the junction left unmatched. The CDR3 here is CASSGLANTYEQYF. The DNA of the CDR3 is TGTGCCAGCAGCGGACTAGCGAACACCTACGAGCAGTACTTC.

The CDR3 is CASSQGTDGYTF. In DNA form, the CDR3 reads TGCGCCAGCAGCCAAGGGACGGATGGCTACACCTTC. The rearrangement joins TRBV4-3 to TRBJ1-2; D gene uncertain. The CDR3 length is 12 residues. Per germline, CDR1 LGHNA and CDR2 YSLEER. The V and J ends lost 1 base and 6 bases respectively, with 6 bases between them.

This chain links TRBV28 with TRBJ2-1; D remains unclear. The germline V gene encodes CDR1 MDHEN and CDR2 SYDVKM. V was clipped by 3 bases and J by 6 bases, with 15 bases between them. The CDR3 is 15 amino acids. In nucleotides, the CDR3 is TGTGCCAGCAGTTTCCTCTCTCCGAGTGGCAATGAGCAGTTCTTC. This gives the protein CASSFLSPSGNEQFF.

This clonotype turned up a few times. The J gene is TRBJ1-1, the V gene TRBV29-1, with D perhaps TRBD1 (5 bases). This CDR3 region has 14 residues. Germline V lookup: CDR1 SQVTM, CDR2 ANQGSEA. V dropped 4 bases and J dropped 0 bases, with 12 bases sitting between them. CDR3 sequence reads: CSVVGGALNTEAFF. Written as DNA, the CDR3 is TGCAGCGTTGTAGGAGGGGCCCTGAACACTGAAGCTTTCTTT.

About this clonotype: Possible read error: a much larger clone is one base away. The CDR3 here is CANSQFGTDGYTF. In DNA, the CDR3 is TGCGCCAACAGCCAATTCGGGACAGATGGCTACACCTTC. This chain connects TRBV4-3 to TRBJ1-2, with 7 bases aligning to TRBD1. The germline CDR1 and CDR2 sequences are LGHNA and YSLEER. This CDR3 has 13 amino acids.

The J gene is TRBJ2-2, the V gene TRBV2, with D possibly called TRBD1 or TRBD2 (5 bases each). Germline V CDR1 and CDR2: SNHLY, FYNNEI. V dropped 5 bases and J dropped 9 bases, with 19 bases sitting between them. CDR3 length: 15 amino acids. The CDR3: CASSPLSGPGRELFF. CDR3 DNA: TGTGCCAGCAGTCCACTGTCGGGGCCGGGGAGGGAGCTGTTTTTT. Looking up the rest from reference TRBV2 and TRBJ2-2 gives the full variable domain: EPEVTQTPSHQVTQMGQEVILRCVPISNHLYFYWYRQILGQKVEFLVSFYNNEISEKSEIFDDQFSVERPDGSNFTLKIRSTKLEDSAMYFCASSPLSGPGRELFFGEGSRLTVL.

The V call is TRBV5-1, the J call TRBJ2-5; D uncertain. The last part of the DNA fits TRBJ2-4 better; the J call may be wrong. The CDR3 is made up of 14 amino acids. The germline V gene encodes CDR1 SGHRS and CDR2 YFSETQ. Here the CDR3 reads CASSLDFSKNIQYF. Here the CDR3 DNA reads TGCGCCAGCAGCTTGGATTTTTCCAAAAACATTCAGTACTTC.

This chain connects TRBV20-1 to TRBJ2-1; the D gene is possibly TRBD2 (6 bases). This CDR3 is 13 amino acids long. The V gene's germline CDR1 is DFQATT and CDR2 SNEGSKA (reference sequence). The ends were cut back, 6 bases at V and 5 bases at J, with 14 bases in the middle. The CDR3 spells CSAPRGYDNEQFF. The CDR3 DNA sequence: TGCAGTGCACCACGGGGGTACGACAATGAGCAGTTCTTC.

The chain has TRBV20-1 and TRBJ2-4, with TRBD2 matching 16 bases. The CDR3 covers 19 residues. The germline CDR1 and CDR2 sequences are DFQATT and SNEGSKA (reference sequence). V dropped 2 bases and J dropped 0; count of bases not matched to a gene: 7. This chain's CDR3 is CSARLGTSGGALAKNIQYF. In DNA form, the CDR3 reads TGCAGTGCTAGACTCGGGACTAGCGGGGGGGCGTTAGCCAAAAACATTCAGTACTTC.

This clonotype has more than one count but fewer than ten. V is TRBV20-1 and J is TRBJ2-7; the match to TRBD1 covers 7 bases. The V gene's germline CDR1 is DFQATT and CDR2 SNEGSKA (reference sequence). V shed 6 bases, J shed 3 bases, and the junction held 11 bases outside the gene matches. The CDR3 is 14 amino acids. The CDR3 is CSAQQGLGFYEQYF. The CDR3 coding sequence is TGCAGTGCCCAACAGGGGTTAGGCTTCTACGAGCAGTACTTC.

This clonotype was detected only a few times. The rearrangement joins TRBV5-1 to TRBJ2-7; D remains unclear. Germline V CDR1 and CDR2: SGHRS, YFSETQ. Between the trimmed V and J ends, which lost 4 bases and 8 bases, there was a span of 16 bases. The CDR3 runs 13 residues. The CDR3 is CASSPIPTGQQYF. CDR3 DNA: TGCGCCAGCAGCCCTATTCCTACCGGGCAGCAGTACTTC. Filled out from reference TRBV5-1 and TRBJ2-7, the complete variable domain reads KAGVTQTPRYLIKTRGQQVTLSCSPISGHRSVSWYQQTPGQGLQFLFEYFSETQRNKGNFPGRFSGRQFSNSRSEMNVSTLELGDSALYLCASSPIPTGQQYFGPGTRLTVT.

This clonotype was observed a few times. J is TRBJ2-5 and V is TRBV4-2, with D possibly being TRBD1 (6 bases). Near its end, the DNA agrees better with TRBJ2-7, so the J call may be wrong. Germline loops: CDR1 LGHNA, CDR2 YNFKEQ. This CDR3 region has 14 residues. Here the CDR3 reads CASSQDATGTEQYF. The CDR3 bases are TGTGCCAGCAGCCAAGATGCAACAGGGACCGAGCAGTACTTC.

V gene TRBV12-3 or TRBV12-4 combines with J gene TRBJ1-5; D is ambiguous. V was shortened by 6 bases and J by 0 bases, with 9 bases between the two germline ends. This CDR3 is 14 amino acids long. Here the CDR3 reads CASRAGSSNQPQHF. CDR3 DNA: TGTGCCAGCAGGGCGGGGAGTAGCAATCAGCCCCAGCATTTT.